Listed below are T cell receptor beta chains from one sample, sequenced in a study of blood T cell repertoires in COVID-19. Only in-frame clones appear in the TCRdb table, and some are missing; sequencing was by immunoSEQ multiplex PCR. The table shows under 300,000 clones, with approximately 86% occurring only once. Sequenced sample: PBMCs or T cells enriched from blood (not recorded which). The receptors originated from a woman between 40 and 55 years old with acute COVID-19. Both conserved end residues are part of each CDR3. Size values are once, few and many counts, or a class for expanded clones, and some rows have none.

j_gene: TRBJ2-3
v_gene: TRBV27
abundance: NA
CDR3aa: CASSKTGEDTDTQYF

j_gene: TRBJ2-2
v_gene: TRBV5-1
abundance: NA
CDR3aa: CASSLGAGVTTGELFF

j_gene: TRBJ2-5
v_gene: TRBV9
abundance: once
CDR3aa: CASSSGPNAEETQYF

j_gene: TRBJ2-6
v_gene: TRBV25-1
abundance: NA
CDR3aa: CASSETGTGTGANVLTF

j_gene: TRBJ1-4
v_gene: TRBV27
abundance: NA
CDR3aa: CASSMNIRATNEKLFF

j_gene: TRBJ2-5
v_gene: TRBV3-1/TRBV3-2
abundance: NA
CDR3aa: CASSQQQETQYF

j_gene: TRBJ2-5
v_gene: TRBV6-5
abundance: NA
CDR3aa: CASSSTGEQETQYF

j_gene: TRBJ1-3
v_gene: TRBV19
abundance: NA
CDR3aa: CASSPHPGSGNTIYF

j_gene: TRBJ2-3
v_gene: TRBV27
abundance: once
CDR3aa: CASSHKQGLAGGEKDTQYF

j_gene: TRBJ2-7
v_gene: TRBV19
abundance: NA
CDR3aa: CASSMTVSYEQYF

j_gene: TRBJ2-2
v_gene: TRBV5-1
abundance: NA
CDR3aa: CASSTGDRGTGELFF

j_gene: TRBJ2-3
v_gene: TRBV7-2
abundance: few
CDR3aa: CASSLKPSGRGTDTQYF

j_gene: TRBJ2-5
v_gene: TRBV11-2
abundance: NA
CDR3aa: CASSLVGGDYLETQYF

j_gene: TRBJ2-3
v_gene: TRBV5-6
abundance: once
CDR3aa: CASSYPGLAGTDTQYF

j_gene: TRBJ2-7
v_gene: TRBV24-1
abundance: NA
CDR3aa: CATSDPRTSGSGYEQYF

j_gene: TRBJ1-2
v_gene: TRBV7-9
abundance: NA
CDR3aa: CASSLVGTNDYGYTF

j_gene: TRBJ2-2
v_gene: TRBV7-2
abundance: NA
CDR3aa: CASSLDGTRTGELFF

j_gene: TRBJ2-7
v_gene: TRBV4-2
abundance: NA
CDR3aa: CASSQDAYGESYEQYF

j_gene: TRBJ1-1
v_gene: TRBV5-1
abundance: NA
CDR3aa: CASSSTGNTEAFF

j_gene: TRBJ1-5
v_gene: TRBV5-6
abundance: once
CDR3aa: CASSFLNQPQHF

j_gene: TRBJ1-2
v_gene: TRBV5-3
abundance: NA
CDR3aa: CARSLSWGQLDGYTF

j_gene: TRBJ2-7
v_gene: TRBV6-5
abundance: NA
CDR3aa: CAIQRLAGYEQYF

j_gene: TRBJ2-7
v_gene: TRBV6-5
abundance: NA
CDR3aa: CATRHGLIDEQYF

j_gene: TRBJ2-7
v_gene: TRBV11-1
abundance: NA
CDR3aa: CASSHTGDEQYF

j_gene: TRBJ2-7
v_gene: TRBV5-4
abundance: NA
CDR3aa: CASSELIAGGGYEQYF

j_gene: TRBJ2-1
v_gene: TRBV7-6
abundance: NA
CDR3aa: CASSLERSGHNEQFF